This T cell receptor beta chain emerged from a study of PD-1 blockade in classical Hodgkin lymphoma. Study findings and constraints: Before treatment, TCR diversity in newly diagnosed patients was reportedly lower than in healthy donors.

Relapse after autologous stem cell transplantation occurred in every patient, and brentuximab vedotin exposure varied. Sequencing used immunoSEQ multiplex PCR; TCRdb keeps in-frame clones, though not all of them. The data contain tens of thousands of clones, around 70% of them seen just once; the ten biggest clones take up roughly 24%. As concerns this clone: Its target is unknown.

The CDR3 has 10 amino acids. V gave up 5 bases and J gave up 4 bases, with 5 bases separating them. Germline CDR1 SQVTM, CDR2 ANQGSEA. The chain carries TRBV29-1 and TRBJ2-5; D remains unclear. The TCR originated in a human donor with classical Hodgkin lymphoma. The source was peripheral blood mononuclear cells (PBMCs), collected before the second cycle of nivolumab. CDR3 protein: CSVLSETQYF. CDR3 nucleotides: TGCAGCGTTCTTTCAGAGACCCAGTACTTC.